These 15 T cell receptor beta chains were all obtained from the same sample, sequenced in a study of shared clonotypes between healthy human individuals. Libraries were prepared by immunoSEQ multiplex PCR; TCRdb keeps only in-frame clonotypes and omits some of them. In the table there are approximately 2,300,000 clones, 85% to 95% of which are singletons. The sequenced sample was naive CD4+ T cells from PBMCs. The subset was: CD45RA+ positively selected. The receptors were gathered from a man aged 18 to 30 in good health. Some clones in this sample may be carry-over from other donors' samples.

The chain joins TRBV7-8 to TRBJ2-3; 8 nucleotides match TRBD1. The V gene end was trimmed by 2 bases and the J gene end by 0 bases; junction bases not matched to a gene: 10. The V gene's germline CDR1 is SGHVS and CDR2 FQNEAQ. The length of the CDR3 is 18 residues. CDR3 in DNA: TGTGCCAGCAGCTTAAAAAGCCGGGACAGGCCTAGCACAGATACGCAGTATTTT. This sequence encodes CASSLKSRDRPSTDTQYF. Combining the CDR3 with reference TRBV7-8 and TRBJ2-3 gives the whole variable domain GAGVSQSPRYKVAKRGQDVALRCDPISGHVSLFWYQQALGQGPEFLTYFQNEAQLDKSGLPSDRFFAERPEGSVSTLKIQRTQQEDSAVYLCASSLKSRDRPSTDTQYFGPGTRLTVL.

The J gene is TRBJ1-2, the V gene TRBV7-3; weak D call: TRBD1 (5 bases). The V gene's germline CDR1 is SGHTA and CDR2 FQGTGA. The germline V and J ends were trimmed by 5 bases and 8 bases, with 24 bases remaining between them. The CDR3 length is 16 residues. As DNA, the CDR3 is TGTGCCAGCAGCCCGGGGGGTGGCATCAGGCGGTTAGGCTACACCTTC. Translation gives CASSPGGGIRRLGYTF.

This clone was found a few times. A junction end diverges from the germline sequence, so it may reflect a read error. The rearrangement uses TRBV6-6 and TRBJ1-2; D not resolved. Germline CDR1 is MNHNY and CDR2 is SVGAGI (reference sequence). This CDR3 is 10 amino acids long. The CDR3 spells CASSYRSQSF. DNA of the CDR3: TGTGCCAGCAGCTACCGATCCCAAAGCTTC.

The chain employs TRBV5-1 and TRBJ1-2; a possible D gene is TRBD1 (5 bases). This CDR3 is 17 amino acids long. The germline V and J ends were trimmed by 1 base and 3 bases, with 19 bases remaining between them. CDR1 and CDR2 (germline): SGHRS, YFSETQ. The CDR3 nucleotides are TGCGCCAGCAGCTTGAGGGGCGCGCCTAAGGTGGACTATGGCTACACCTTC. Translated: CASSLRGAPKVDYGYTF.

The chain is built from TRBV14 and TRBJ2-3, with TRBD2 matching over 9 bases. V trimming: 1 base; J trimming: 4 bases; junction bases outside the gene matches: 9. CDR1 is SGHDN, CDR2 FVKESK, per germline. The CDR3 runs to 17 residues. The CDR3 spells CASSQGPAGGGADTQYF. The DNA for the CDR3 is TGTGCCAGCAGCCAAGGACCAGCGGGAGGTGGCGCAGATACGCAGTATTTT.

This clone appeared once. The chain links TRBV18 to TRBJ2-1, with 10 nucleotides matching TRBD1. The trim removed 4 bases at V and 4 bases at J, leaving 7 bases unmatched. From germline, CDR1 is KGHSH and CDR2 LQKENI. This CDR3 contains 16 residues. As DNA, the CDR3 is TGTGCCAGCTCACTTCGGACAGGGGGTGGGTACAATGAGCAGTTCTTC. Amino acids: CASSLRTGGGYNEQFF.

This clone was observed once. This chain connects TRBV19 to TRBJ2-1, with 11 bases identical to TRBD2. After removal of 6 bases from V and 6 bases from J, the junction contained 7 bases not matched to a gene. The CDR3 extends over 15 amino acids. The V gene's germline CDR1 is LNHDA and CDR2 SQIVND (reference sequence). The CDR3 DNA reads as TGTGCCAGTAGCCCCGGGACTAGCGGCAGCAATGAGCAGTTCTTC. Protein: CASSPGTSGSNEQFF.

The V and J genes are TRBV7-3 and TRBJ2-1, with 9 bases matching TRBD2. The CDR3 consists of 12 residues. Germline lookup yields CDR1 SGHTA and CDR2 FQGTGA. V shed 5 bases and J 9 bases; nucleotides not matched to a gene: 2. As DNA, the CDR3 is TGTGCCAGCAGCCGTAGCGGGAGTGAGCAGTTCTTC. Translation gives CASSRSGSEQFF.

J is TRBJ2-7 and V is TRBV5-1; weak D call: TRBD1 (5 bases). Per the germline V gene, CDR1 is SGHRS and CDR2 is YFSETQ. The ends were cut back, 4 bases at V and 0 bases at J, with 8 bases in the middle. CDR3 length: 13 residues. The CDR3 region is CASSQGFSYEQYF. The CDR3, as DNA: TGCGCCAGCAGCCAGGGATTCTCCTACGAGCAGTACTTC.

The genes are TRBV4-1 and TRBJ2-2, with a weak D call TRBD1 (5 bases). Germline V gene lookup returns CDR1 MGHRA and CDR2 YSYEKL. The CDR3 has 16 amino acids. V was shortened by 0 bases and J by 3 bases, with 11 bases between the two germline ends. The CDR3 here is CASSQDSSRDTGELFF. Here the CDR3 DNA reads TGCGCCAGCAGCCAAGATTCCTCCAGGGACACCGGGGAGCTGTTTTTT.

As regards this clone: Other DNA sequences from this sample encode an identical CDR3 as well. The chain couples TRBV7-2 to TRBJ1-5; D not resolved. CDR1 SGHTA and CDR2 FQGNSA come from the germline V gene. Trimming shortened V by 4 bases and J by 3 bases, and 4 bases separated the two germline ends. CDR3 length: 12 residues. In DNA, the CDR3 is TGTGCCAGCAGCTACAACAATCAGCCCCAGCATTTT. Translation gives CASSYNNQPQHF.

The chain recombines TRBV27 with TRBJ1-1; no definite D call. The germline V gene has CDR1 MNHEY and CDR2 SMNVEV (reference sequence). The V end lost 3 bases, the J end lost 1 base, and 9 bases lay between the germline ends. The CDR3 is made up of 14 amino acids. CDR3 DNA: TGTGCCAGCAGTTTCCGGGTCGGGAACACTGAAGCTTTCTTT. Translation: CASSFRVGNTEAFF.

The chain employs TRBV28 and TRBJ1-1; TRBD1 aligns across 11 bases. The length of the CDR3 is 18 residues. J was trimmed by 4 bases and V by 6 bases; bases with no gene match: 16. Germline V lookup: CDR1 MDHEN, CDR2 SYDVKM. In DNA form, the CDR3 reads TGTGCCAGCAGCCCCCTCGACGGACAGGGGGCTGATGGCACTGAAGCTTTCTTT. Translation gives CASSPLDGQGADGTEAFF.

The CDR3 region is CASSPAGMGLAGLEQYF. The CDR3 DNA sequence: TGCGCCAGCAGTCCAGCGGGTATGGGACTAGCGGGTCTCGAGCAGTACTTC. The chain joins TRBV23-1 to TRBJ2-7; 12 nucleotides align to TRBD2. TRBV23-1 is annotated as an ORF whose role is uncertain. The trim removed 4 bases at V and 6 bases at J, leaving 13 bases unmatched. CDR3 size: 17 residues.

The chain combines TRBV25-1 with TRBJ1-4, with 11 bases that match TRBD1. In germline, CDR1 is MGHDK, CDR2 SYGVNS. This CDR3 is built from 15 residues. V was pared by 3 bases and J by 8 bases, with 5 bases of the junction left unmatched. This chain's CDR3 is CASSDPGTGGEKLFF. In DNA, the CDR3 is TGTGCCAGCAGTGATCCCGGGACAGGGGGAGAAAAACTGTTTTTT. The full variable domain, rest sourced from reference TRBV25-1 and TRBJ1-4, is EADIYQTPRYLVIGTGKKITLECSQTMGHDKMYWYQQDPGMELHLIHYSYGVNSTEKGDLSSESTVSRIRTEHFPLTLESARPSHTSQYLCASSDPGTGGEKLFFGSGTQLSVL.